This T cell receptor (beta chain) was sequenced during a study of blood T cell repertoires in COVID-19. This clone was recorded once. Sequencing was performed with immunoSEQ multiplex PCR; in TCRdb, only in-frame clones are kept and a portion is missing. Of 250,000 or so clones listed, approximately 90% are singletons. The germline gives CDR1 SGHVS, CDR2 FQNEAQ. CDR3 length: 14 amino acids. V lost 1 base and J 8 bases, leaving 11 bases between the germline ends. The clonotype was recovered from a man aged 35 to 55 who had recovered from COVID-19. The chain uses TRBV7-8 and TRBJ1-4, with D perhaps TRBD1 (5 bases). Sequencing input: PBMCs or T cells enriched from blood (not recorded which). The CDR3 protein is CASSLVGVGEKLFF. As DNA, the CDR3 is TGTGCCAGCAGCTTAGTAGGGGTTGGGGAAAAACTGTTTTTT.